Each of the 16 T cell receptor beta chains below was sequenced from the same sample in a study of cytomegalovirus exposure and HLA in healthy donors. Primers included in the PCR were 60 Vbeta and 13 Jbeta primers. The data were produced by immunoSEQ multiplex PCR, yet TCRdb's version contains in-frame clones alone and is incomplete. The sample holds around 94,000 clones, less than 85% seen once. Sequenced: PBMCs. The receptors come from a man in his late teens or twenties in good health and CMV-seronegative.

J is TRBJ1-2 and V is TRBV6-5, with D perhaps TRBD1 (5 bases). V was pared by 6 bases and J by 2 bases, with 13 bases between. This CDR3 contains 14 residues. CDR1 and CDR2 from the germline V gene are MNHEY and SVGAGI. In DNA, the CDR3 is TGTGCCAGCAGATCCCGGACAAGGAACTATGGCTACACCTTC. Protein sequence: CASRSRTRNYGYTF.

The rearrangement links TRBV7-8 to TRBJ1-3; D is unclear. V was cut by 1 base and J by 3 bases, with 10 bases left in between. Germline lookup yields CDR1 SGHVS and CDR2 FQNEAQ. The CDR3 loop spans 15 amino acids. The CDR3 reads CASSLGTVGGNTIYF. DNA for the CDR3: TGTGCCAGCAGCTTAGGCACGGTCGGTGGAAACACCATATATTTT. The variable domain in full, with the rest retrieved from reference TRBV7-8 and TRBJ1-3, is GAGVSQSPRYKVAKRGQDVALRCDPISGHVSLFWYQQALGQGPEFLTYFQNEAQLDKSGLPSDRFFAERPEGSVSTLKIQRTQQEDSAVYLCASSLGTVGGNTIYFGEGSWLTVV.

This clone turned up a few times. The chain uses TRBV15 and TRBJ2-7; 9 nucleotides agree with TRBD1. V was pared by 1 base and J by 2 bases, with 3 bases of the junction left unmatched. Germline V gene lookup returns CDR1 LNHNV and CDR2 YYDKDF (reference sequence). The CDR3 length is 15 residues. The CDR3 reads CATSRGQGVPYEQYF. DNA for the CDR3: TGTGCCACCAGCAGAGGACAGGGGGTACCCTACGAGCAGTACTTC.

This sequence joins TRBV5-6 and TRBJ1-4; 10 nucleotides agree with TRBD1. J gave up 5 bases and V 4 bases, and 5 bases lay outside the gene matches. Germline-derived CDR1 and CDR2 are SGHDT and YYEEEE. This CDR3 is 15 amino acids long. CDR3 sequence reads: CASSLPGQGNEKLFF. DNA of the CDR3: TGTGCCAGCAGCCTTCCGGGACAGGGGAATGAAAAACTGTTTTTT.

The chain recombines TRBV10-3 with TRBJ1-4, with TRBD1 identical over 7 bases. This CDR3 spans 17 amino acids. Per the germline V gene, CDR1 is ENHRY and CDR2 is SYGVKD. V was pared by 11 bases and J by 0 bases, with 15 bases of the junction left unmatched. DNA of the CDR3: TGTGCCGTTAAGGCGGGGACAGAGGGCTCAACTAATGAAAAACTGTTTTTT. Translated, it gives CAVKAGTEGSTNEKLFF.

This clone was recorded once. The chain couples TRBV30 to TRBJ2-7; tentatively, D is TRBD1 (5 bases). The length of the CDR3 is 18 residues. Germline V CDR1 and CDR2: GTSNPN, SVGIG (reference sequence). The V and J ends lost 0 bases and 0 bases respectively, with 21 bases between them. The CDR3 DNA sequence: TGTGCCTGGAGTGTCAAATACCACAGGACCTATCCCTCCTACGAGCAGTACTTC. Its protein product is CAWSVKYHRTYPSYEQYF.

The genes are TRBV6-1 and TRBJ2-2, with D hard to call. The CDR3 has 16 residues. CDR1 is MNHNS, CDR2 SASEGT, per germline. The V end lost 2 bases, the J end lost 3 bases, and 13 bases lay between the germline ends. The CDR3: CASSERFGQYTGELFF. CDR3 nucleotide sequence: TGTGCCAGCAGTGAAAGGTTTGGGCAGTACACCGGGGAGCTGTTTTTT.

The CDR3 region has the DNA TGTGCCAGCAGCTTAGGGCCGGGGATCGGGGGTCTGGAGACCCAGTACTTC. It yields the protein CASSLGPGIGGLETQYF. The chain combines TRBV7-6 with TRBJ2-5; D possibly corresponds to TRBD2 (6 bases). There are 17 residues in the CDR3. V gave up 1 base and J gave up 5 bases, with 20 bases separating them. Looked up from germline, CDR1 is SGHVS and CDR2 is FNYEAQ.

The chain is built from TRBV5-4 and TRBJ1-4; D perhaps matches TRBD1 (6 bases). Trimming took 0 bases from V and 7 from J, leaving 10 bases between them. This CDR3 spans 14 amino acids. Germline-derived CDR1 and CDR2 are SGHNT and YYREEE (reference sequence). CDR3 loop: CASSLGGRGEKLFF. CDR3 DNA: TGTGCCAGCAGCTTGGGGGGGCGAGGTGAAAAACTGTTTTTT.

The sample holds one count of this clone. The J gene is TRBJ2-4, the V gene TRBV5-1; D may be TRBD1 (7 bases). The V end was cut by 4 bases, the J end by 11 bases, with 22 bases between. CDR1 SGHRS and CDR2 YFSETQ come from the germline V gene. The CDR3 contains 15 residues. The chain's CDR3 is CASSEGLGTANLQYF. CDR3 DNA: TGCGCCAGCAGCGAGGGACTGGGGACAGCCAATCTTCAGTACTTC.

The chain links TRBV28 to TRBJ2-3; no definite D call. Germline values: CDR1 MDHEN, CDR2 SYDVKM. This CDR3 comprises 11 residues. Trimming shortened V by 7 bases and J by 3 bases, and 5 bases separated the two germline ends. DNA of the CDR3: TGTGCCAGCACAGCGACAGATACGCAGTATTTT. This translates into CASTATDTQYF.

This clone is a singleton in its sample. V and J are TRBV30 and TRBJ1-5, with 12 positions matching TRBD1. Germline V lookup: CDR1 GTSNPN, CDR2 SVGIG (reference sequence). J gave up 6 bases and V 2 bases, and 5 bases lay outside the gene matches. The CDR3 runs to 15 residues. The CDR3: CAWSPRDRGLQPQHF. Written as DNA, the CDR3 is TGTGCCTGGAGTCCCCGGGACAGGGGGCTTCAGCCCCAGCATTTT.

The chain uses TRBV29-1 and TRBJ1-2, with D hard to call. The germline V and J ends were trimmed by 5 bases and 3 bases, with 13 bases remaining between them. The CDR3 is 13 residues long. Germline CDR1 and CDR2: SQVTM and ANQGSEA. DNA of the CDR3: TGCAGCGTTATGGCCCGACTTCACTATGGCTACACCTTC. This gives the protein CSVMARLHYGYTF.

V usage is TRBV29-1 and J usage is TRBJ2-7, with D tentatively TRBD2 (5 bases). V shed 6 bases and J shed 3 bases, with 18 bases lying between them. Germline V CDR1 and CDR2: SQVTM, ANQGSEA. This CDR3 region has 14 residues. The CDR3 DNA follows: TGCAGCGTAAAAGGTGGGGAGTTGCTCTACGAGCAGTACTTC. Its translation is CSVKGGELLYEQYF.

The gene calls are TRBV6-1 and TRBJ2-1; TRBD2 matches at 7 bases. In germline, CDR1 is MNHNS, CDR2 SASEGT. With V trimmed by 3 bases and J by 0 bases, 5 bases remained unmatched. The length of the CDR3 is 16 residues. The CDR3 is CASSDLAASSYNEQFF. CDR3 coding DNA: TGTGCCAGCAGTGACCTAGCGGCTAGCTCCTACAATGAGCAGTTCTTC.

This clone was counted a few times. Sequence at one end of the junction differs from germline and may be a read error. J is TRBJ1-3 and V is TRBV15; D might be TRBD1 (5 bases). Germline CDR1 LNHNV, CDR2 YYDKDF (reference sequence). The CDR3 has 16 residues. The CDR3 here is CATSGEQELSGNTIYF. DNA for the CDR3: TGTGCCACCAGCGGAGAACAGGAGCTCTCTGGAAACACCATATATTTT.